A selection of T cell receptor beta chains follows, all from one sample in a study of beta chain features in type 1 diabetes. Sequencing used immunoSEQ multiplex PCR; TCRdb keeps in-frame clones, though not all of them. The sample lists about 930,000 clones, about a sixth occurring once. Sequenced material: naive CD4+ T cells from blood. The receptors here all came from a woman younger than 30 in good health. Both conserved end residues are part of each CDR3. The order of the fields is J gene, clone size, V gene, CDR3 protein. Clone size is stated in some rows and not others, as once, few, many or a class when expanded.

TRBJ2-1 | few | TRBV6-5 | CASSYSTSGRGEQFF
TRBJ1-2 | . | TRBV6-6 | CATYRDSNGYTF
TRBJ2-4 | few | TRBV4-2 | CASSQIWEAAKNIQYF
TRBJ1-1 | few | TRBV7-2 | CASSLRQNTEAFF
TRBJ2-3 | few | TRBV28 | CASTQGAGAGTQYF
. | . | TRBV5-4 | CASSGWTSGRQETQYF
TRBJ2-3 | . | TRBV6-6 | CASTDRGVGTDTQYF
TRBJ1-4 | few | TRBV4-3 | CASSQGWNRGAGNEKLFF
TRBJ2-2 | . | TRBV5-6 | CASSFRNSGRARTGELFF
TRBJ2-7 | . | TRBV6-6 | CASSTGTSRHEQYF
TRBJ2-1 | . | TRBV27 | CASRRNRVNEQFF
TRBJ2-1 | . | TRBV7-9 | CASSLALGLAGGANEQFF
TRBJ1-3 | few | TRBV20-1 | CTWDFGNTIYF
. | . | TRBV5-4 | CASSLTGSYEQYF
TRBJ1-1 | few | TRBV7-2 | CASSLQGPNTEAFF
. | few | TRBV19 | CASSITSGNYEQYF
TRBJ2-1 | . | TRBV9 | CASSPTAGSVNEQFF
TRBJ2-3 | . | TRBV10-3 | CAISRLAGVLGGTDTQYF